The 6 T cell receptor beta chains reported below all come from one sample, sequenced in a study of blood T cell repertoires in COVID-19. Assay: immunoSEQ multiplex PCR; the TCRdb copy retains only in-frame clones and omits some. Here the sample spans around 200,000 clones, approximately 82% being singletons. The sample comprised peripheral blood. Receptor source: a man aged 35 to 55 with active or convalescent COVID-19.

The chain joins TRBV30 to TRBJ1-2, with 7 bases matching TRBD1. The CDR3 length is 13 residues. The germline CDR1 and CDR2 sequences are GTSNPN and SVGIG (reference sequence). With V trimmed by 3 bases and J by 8 bases, 9 bases remained unmatched. The CDR3 DNA reads as TGTGCCTGGAGGCCGGGACAGTTTTCAGGCTACACCTTC. This gives the protein CAWRPGQFSGYTF.

The chain has TRBV30 and TRBJ2-1; 16 bases match TRBD2. Germline V CDR1 and CDR2: GTSNPN, SVGIG (reference sequence). After removal of 4 bases from V and 7 bases from J, the junction contained 10 bases not matched to a gene. The CDR3 extends over 17 amino acids. The CDR3 loop is CAWTSGLAGGLDNEQFF. In DNA form, the CDR3 reads TGTGCCTGGACTTCGGGACTAGCGGGGGGGCTTGATAATGAGCAGTTCTTC. The full variable domain, in which reference TRBV30 and TRBJ2-1 provide the parts outside the CDR3, is SQTIHQWPATLVQPVGSPLSLECTVEGTSNPNLYWYRQAAGRGLQLLFYSVGIGQISSEVPQNLSASRPQDRQFILSSKKLLLSDSGFYLCAWTSGLAGGLDNEQFFGPGTRLTVL.

CDR3 sequence reads: CASSQPGTGIYGYTF. As DNA, the CDR3 is TGTGCCAGCAGCCAACCCGGGACAGGAATCTATGGCTACACCTTC. V gene TRBV28 combines with J gene TRBJ1-2; 8 bases line up with TRBD1. CDR1 is MDHEN, CDR2 SYDVKM, per germline. The CDR3 runs 15 residues. V shed 6 bases and J 4 bases; nucleotides not matched to a gene: 10.

The chain is built from TRBV6-5 and TRBJ2-5, with TRBD1 matching over 10 bases. This CDR3 region has 13 residues. Germline values: CDR1 MNHEY, CDR2 SVGAGI. V trimming: 6 bases; J trimming: 5 bases; junction bases outside the gene matches: 3. The chain's CDR3 is CASRTGGGETQYF. In nucleotides, the CDR3 is TGTGCCAGCAGGACAGGGGGCGGGGAGACCCAGTACTTC.

V gene TRBV27 combines with J gene TRBJ1-1; 7 positions agree with TRBD1. Per germline, CDR1 MNHEY and CDR2 SMNVEV (reference sequence). The V gene end was trimmed by 6 bases and the J gene end by 0 bases; junction bases not matched to a gene: 10. The CDR3 consists of 16 residues. The CDR3 sequence is CASSILPGQMNTEAFF. In nucleotides, the CDR3 is TGTGCCAGCAGCATTTTACCGGGACAGATGAACACTGAAGCTTTCTTT.

The chain employs TRBV30 and TRBJ1-1; no reliable D call. Germline V CDR1 and CDR2: GTSNPN, SVGIG (reference sequence). The CDR3 has 11 amino acids. Deletions cut 7 bases from V and 0 bases from J, with 6 bases between. CDR3 amino acids: CASQMNTEAFF. CDR3 DNA: TGTGCCTCCCAGATGAACACTGAAGCTTTCTTT.